This TCR beta chain appears in the sequencing data of a study of T cells in Graves' hyperthyroidism and ophthalmopathy (dated by TCRdb to 2018 to 2020). The study in broad terms: To identify TCR V-J signatures that set the groups apart, the researchers used a discovery cohort of approximately 98 patients, made up of under 45 with Graves' ophthalmopathy and about 60 with stable Graves' hyperthyroidism. The paper describes TCR Vbeta CDR3 sequencing of around 140 peripheral blood samples, made up of some 40 ophthalmopathy patients, 70 to 75 hyperthyroidism patients and roughly 17 progressor patients. Whether ophthalmopathy could be predicted prospectively was tested in an independent validation cohort made up of under 20 hyperthyroidism patients plus 17 patients who later progressed to ophthalmopathy. Thyroid tissue and blood T-cell repertoires from six Graves' hyperthyroidism patients were also compared in the study. Once sampling was done, hyperthyroidism patients were given methimazole at a starting dose of 30 mg daily, whereas ophthalmopathy patients were given high-dose intravenous methylprednisolone. The 75 to 100 discovery patients were randomly split 7:3 into training and test sets.

Details on this clonotype: Its recognized antigen is unknown. The sample holds no much larger clone one base away, and base qualities are not on file.

Paper-wide results and their limitations: A 13 V-J signature model separated ophthalmopathy from stable hyperthyroidism, with roughly 88% sensitivity and 81.08% specificity in cross-validation and 80%/75% in testing. In validation, the model predicted progression to ophthalmopathy with 65% to 71% sensitivity and about 73% specificity, a median of about six months before onset. Sample size was not statistically predetermined, and investigators were not blinded to group allocation. Most expanded thyroid clonotypes (frequency above 0.001) were also detected in blood, suggesting blood repertoires may reflect thyroid immune responses.

Including cysteine and phenylalanine, the CDR3 has 14 amino acids. Only the CDR3 part of the read is kept: 42 bases, read in frame from the first base. V is clipped by 0 bases and J by 12 bases, and the sequence between their germline boundaries is 17 bases long. As encoded in the germline V gene (reference sequence), CDR1 is LNHNV while CDR2 is YYDKDF. TCR beta CDR3 regions were amplified from RNA transcripts. The first round of RT-PCR for the TCR CDR3 was performed with the HTBI primer set and the Qiagen OneStep RT-PCR kit. Libraries were constructed in a second round of multiplex PCR, after which size selection and purification were performed. The libraries were sequenced on an Illumina HiSeq2000 using paired-end 100 bp reads. Concerning the study's data processing: Raw data were processed with SOAPnuke, discarding reads with adapters, uncalled bases, mean Phred below 15, or no exact constant-primer or identifier match. COPE v1.2.5 was used to merge the high-quality paired reads, and each unique nucleotide sequence was defined as a clonotype. Clonotypes were aligned to IMGT TRBV, TRBD and TRBJ reference segments using MiTCR v1.1. The analysis included only V-J combinations with a frequency above 0.0001, which together covered more than 99% of the repertoires. The TCS score was defined as F50 (clonal expansion) divided by E x V (chaos), with BLOSUM62-based TCRdist calculated between CDR3 peptides within each V-J. Welch's t-statistics and random forest reduced 500 to 650 V-J features to roughly 13, which were used in a naive Bayes classifier (R e1071). The similarity between thyroid and blood repertoires was quantified using the Morisita-Horn index. TCRdb took the public reads, trimmed them with fastp at Q25, ran MiXCR for clone calling and kept in-frame beta chains. Duplicate CDR3 protein sequences are folded into a single record with the most common DNA and genes. The V and J calls, along with clone size, are taken from TCRdb and not from the paper's own processing. A total of roughly 570,000 distinct CDR3 sequences appear in this sample, around 45% of them only once. Approximately 7.5% of the sample belongs to the ten largest clones.

Graves' hyperthyroidism was defined as stable when no progression to ophthalmopathy occurred over 18 months of follow-up. Hyperthyroidism patients were aged 18 to 65 years and newly diagnosed, with disease duration of less than 2 months. Exclusion was applied to patients with uncontrolled infections, other autoimmune diseases, pregnancy or lactation. Diagnoses relied on clinical symptoms, serum thyroxine and TRAb, thyroid ultrasound and orbital computed tomography. Total RNA was extracted using Trizol reagent, and RNA quality was assessed on an Agilent 2100 Bioanalyzer. Recombination linked TRBV15 to TRBJ1-2; the D gene remains uncertain. The sequencing sample was made of peripheral blood or thyroid tissue (not recorded which). The sequence came from a woman between 18 and 29 years old with Graves' hyperthyroidism. The CDR3 amino acid sequence is: CATSRDEPISGNTF. The nucleotides read TGTGCCACCAGCAGAGATGAACCGATCTCTGGAAACACCTTC.